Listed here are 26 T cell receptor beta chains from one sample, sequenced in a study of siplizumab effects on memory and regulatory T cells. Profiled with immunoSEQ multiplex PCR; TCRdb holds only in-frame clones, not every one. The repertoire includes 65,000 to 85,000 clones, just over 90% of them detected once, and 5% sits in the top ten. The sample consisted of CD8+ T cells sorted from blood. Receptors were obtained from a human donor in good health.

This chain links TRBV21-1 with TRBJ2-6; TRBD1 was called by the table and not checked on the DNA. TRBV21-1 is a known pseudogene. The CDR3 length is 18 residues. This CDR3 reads CASSRQQGADSGANVLTF. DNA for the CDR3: TGTGCCAGCAGCCGTCAACAGGGGGCTGACTCTGGGGCCAACGTCCTGACTTTC.

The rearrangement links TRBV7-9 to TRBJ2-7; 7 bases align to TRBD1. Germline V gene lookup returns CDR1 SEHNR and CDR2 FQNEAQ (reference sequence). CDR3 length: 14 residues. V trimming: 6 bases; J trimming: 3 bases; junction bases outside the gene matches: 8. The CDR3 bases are TGTGCCAGCAGTTATCCGGGACAGTTCTACGAGCAGTACTTC. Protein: CASSYPGQFYEQYF.

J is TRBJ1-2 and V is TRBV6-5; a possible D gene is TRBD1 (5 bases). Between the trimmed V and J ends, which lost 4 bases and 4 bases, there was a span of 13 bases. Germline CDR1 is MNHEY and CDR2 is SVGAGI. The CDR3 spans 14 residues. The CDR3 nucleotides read TGTGCCAGCAGTTCCCGTGGGGCCCTCTATGGCTACACCTTC. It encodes CASSSRGALYGYTF.

DNA for the CDR3: TGTGCCAGCAGTGACTCTGGGCGGGGGTACTACGAGCAGTACTTC. Protein sequence: CASSDSGRGYYEQYF. The chain is built from TRBV6-4 and TRBJ2-7; 7 nucleotides align to TRBD2. Germline CDR1 MRHNA, CDR2 SNTAGT. There are 15 residues in the CDR3. V lost 0 bases to trimming and J lost 3 bases; unmatched junction nucleotides: 5.

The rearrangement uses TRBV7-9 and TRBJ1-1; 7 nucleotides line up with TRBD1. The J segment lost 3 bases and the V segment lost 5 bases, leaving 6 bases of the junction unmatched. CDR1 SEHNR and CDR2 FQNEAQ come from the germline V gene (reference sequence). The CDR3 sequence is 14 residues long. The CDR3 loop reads CASSREQGYTEAFF. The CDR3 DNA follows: TGTGCCAGCAGCCGAGAACAGGGGTACACTGAAGCTTTCTTT.

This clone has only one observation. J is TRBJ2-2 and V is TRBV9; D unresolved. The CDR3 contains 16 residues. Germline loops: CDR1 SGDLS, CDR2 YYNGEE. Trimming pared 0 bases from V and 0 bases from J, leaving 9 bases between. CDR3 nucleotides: TGTGCCAGCAGCGTAGGAACATACGCGAACACCGGGGAGCTGTTTTTT. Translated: CASSVGTYANTGELFF.

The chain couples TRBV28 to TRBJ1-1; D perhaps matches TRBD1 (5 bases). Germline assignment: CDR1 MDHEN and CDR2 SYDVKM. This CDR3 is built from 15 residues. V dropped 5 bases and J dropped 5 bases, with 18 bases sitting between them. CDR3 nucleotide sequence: TGTGCCAGCAGTCCCCGAGGGGAGGGGTGGACTGAAGCTTTCTTT. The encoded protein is CASSPRGEGWTEAFF.

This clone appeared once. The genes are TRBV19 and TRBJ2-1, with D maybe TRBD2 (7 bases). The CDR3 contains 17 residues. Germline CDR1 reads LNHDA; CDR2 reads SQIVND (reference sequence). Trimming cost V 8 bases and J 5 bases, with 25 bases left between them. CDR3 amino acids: CASSWSLAGAHNNEQFF. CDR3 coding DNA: TGTGCCAGTTCTTGGTCCCTGGCGGGGGCCCACAACAATGAGCAGTTCTTC.

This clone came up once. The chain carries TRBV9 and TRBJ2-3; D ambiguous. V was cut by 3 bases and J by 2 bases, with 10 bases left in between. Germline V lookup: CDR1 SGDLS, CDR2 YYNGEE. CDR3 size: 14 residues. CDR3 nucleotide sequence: TGTGCCAGCAGCGCGATCGGAACCACAGATACGCAGTATTTT. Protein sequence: CASSAIGTTDTQYF.

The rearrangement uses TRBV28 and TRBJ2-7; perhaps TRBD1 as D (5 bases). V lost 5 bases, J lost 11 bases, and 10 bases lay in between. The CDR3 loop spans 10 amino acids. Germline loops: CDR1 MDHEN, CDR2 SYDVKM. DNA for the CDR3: TGTGCCAGCAGTAGGGGTCAAGAGTACTTC. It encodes CASSRGQEYF.

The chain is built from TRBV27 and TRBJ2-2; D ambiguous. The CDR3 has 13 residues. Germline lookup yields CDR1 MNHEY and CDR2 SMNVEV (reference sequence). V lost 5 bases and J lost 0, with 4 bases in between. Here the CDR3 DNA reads TGTGCCAGCAGTGCATCGAACACCGGGGAGCTGTTTTTT. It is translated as CASSASNTGELFF.

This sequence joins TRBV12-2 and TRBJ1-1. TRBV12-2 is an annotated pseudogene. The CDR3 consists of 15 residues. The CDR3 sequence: CASRPGGERNTEAFF. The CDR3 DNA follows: TGTGCAAGTCGCCCGGGGGGAGAAAGAAACACTGAAGCTTTCTTT.

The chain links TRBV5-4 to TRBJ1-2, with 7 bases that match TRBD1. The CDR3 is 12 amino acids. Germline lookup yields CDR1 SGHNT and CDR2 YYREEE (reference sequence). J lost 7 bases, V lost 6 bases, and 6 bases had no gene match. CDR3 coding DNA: TGTGCCAGCACAACAGGGGCAGGTGGCTACACCTTC. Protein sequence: CASTTGAGGYTF.

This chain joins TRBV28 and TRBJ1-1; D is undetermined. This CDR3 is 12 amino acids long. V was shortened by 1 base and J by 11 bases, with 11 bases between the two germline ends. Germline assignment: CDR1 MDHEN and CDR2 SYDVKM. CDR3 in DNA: TGTGCCAGCAGTTTATTGGCTCCCCCCGCTTTCTTT. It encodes CASSLLAPPAFF. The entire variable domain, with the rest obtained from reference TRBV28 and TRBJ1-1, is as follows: DVKVTQSSRYLVKRTGEKVFLECVQDMDHENMFWYRQDPGLGLRLIYFSYDVKMKEKGDIPEGYSVSREKKERFSLILESASTNQTSMYLCASSLLAPPAFFGQGTRLTVV.

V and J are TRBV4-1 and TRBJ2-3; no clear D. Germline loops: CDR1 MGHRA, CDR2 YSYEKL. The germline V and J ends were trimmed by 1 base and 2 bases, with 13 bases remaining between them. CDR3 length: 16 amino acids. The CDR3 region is CASSQGQRAITDTQYF. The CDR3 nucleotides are TGCGCCAGCAGCCAAGGGCAGCGTGCCATCACAGATACGCAGTATTTT.

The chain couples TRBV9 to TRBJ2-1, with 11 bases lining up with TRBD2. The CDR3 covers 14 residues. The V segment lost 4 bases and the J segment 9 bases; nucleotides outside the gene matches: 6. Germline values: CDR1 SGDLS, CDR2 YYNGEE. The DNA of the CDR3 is TGTGCCAGCAGCTTAGCGGGGGGGCCGGGTGAGCAGTTCTTC. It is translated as CASSLAGGPGEQFF.

This CDR3 reads CASSIAAGVLGTEAFF. In DNA, the CDR3 is TGTGCCAGTAGTATAGCCGCTGGGGTTTTGGGCACTGAAGCTTTCTTT. This rearrangement joins TRBV19 to TRBJ1-1; D not resolved. The CDR3 spans 16 residues. The germline gives CDR1 LNHDA, CDR2 SQIVND (reference sequence). V lost 1 base and J 4 bases, leaving 16 bases between the germline ends.

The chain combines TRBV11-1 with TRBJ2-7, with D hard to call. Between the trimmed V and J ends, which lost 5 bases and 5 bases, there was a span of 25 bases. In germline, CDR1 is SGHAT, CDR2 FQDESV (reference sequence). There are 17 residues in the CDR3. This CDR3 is CASSPLPKRTPNDEQYF. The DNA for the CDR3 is TGTGCCAGCAGCCCCCTCCCTAAGCGCACACCCAACGACGAGCAGTACTTC.

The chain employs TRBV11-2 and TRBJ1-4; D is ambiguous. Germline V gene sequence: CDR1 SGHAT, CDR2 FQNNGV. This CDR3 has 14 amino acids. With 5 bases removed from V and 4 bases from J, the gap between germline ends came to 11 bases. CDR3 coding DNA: TGTGCCAGCAGCCCGGAGGCAAGTAATGAAAAACTGTTTTTT. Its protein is CASSPEASNEKLFF.

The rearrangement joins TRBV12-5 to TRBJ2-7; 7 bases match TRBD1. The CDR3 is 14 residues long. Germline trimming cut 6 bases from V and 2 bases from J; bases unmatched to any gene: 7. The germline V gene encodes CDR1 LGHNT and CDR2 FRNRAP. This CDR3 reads CASGPRDRAYEQYF. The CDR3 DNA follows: TGTGCTAGTGGCCCACGGGACAGAGCCTACGAGCAGTACTTC.

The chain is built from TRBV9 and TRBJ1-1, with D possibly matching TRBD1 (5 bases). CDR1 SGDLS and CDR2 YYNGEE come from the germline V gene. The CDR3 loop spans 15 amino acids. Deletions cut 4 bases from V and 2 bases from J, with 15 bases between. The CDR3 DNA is TGTGCCAGCAGCCCGCCGAGGCAGGGTAACACTGAAGCTTTCTTT. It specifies CASSPPRQGNTEAFF.

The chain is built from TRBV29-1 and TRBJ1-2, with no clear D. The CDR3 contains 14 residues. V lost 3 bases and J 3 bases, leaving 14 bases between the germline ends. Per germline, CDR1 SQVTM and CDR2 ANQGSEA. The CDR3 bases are TGCAGCGTTGAGGGCCTTGAAAGGCACTATGGCTACACCTTC. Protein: CSVEGLERHYGYTF.

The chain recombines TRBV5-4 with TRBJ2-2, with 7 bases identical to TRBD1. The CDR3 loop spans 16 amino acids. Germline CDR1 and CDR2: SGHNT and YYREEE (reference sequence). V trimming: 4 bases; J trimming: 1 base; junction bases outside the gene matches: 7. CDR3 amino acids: CASSEQGLENTGELFF. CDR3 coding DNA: TGTGCCAGCAGCGAACAGGGGTTGGAGAACACCGGGGAGCTGTTTTTT.

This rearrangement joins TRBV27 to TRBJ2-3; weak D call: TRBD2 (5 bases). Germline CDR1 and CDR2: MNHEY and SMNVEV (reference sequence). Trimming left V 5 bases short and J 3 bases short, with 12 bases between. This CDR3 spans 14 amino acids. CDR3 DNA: TGTGCCAGCAGTACAACTAGTTTTACAGATACGCAGTATTTT. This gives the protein CASSTTSFTDTQYF.

CDR3 nucleotides: TGTGCCTGGAAACCGGGACAGGGTCCCCACGAGCAGTACTTC. It yields the protein CAWKPGQGPHEQYF. The chain couples TRBV30 to TRBJ2-7; 9 nucleotides match TRBD1. The CDR3 spans 14 residues. After removal of 4 bases from V and 5 bases from J, the junction contained 9 bases not matched to a gene. The germline V gene has CDR1 GTSNPN and CDR2 SVGIG (reference sequence).

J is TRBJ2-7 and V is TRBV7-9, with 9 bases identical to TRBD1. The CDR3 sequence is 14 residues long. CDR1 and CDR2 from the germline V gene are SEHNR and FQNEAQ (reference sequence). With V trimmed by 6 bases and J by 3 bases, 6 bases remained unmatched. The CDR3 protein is CASSPWDRVYEQYF. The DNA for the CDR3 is TGTGCCAGCAGTCCCTGGGACAGGGTCTACGAGCAGTACTTC.